The 27 T cell receptor beta chains reported below all come from one sample, sequenced in a study of cytomegalovirus exposure and HLA in healthy donors. Primers: 60 Vbeta forward and 13 Jbeta reverse. Measured with immunoSEQ multiplex PCR; TCRdb has only the in-frame clones, and not every one. The sample shows approximately 170,000 clones, over 65% of them seen only once. The specimen was PBMCs. Receptors were obtained from a female donor in good health and CMV-seronegative.

A note on this clone: The junction departs from the called germline gene at one end, perhaps through a read error. The chain links TRBV7-2 to TRBJ2-4; D gene uncertain. This CDR3 region has 15 residues. Germline CDR1 reads SGHTA; CDR2 reads FQGNSA. CDR3 sequence reads: CASSSSHLAMNSQYF. Here the CDR3 DNA reads TGTGCCAGCAGCTCAAGTCATTTGGCTATGAACAGTCAGTACTTC.

The CDR3 DNA follows: TGTGCCAGCAGCTTTCGGGGGGAGGGTACGCAGTATTTT. Residues: CASSFRGEGTQYF. This chain uses TRBV7-2 with TRBJ2-3, with 7 bases aligning to TRBD2. This CDR3 spans 13 amino acids. Per the germline V gene, CDR1 is SGHTA and CDR2 is FQGNSA. V shed 3 bases, J shed 8 bases, and the junction held 5 bases outside the gene matches.

The chain is built from TRBV9 and TRBJ1-6, with D unresolved. The CDR3 extends over 14 amino acids. Germline CDR1 and CDR2: SGDLS and YYNGEE. V was trimmed by 2 bases and J by 10 bases, leaving 13 bases between them. The CDR3 nucleotides are TGTGCCAGCAGCGTCGGAGGGCAAGACTCACCCCTCCACTTT. Amino acid sequence: CASSVGGQDSPLHF.

Note on this clone: One junction end disagrees with the germline gene, perhaps due to a read error. This chain links TRBV5-4 with TRBJ2-6, with D possibly TRBD1 on 5 matching bases. The germline CDR1 and CDR2 sequences are SGHNT and YYREEE (reference sequence). This CDR3 comprises 15 residues. The CDR3 bases are TGTGCCAGCAGCCAAAGTTCCTCTGGGGCCAACGGCCTGACTTTC. It encodes CASSQSSSGANGLTF. Supplemented by reference TRBV5-4 and TRBJ2-6, the full variable domain reads ETGVTQSPTHLIKTRGQQVTLRCSSQSGHNTVSWYQQALGQGPQFIFQYYREEENGRGNFPPRFSGLQFPNYSSELNVNALELDDSALYLCASSQSSSGANGLTFGAGSRLTVL.

A remark on this clone: An end of the junction does not agree with germline; a read error may underlie this. This chain connects TRBV9 to TRBJ2-6; 9 bases align to TRBD1. CDR1 SGDLS and CDR2 YYNGEE come from the germline V gene. The CDR3 is made up of 16 amino acids. The CDR3 loop reads CASSLTGGSGANGLTF. CDR3 bases: TGTGCCAGCAGCCTAACAGGGGGCTCTGGGGCCAACGGCCTGACTTTC.

The chain carries TRBV9 and TRBJ2-1, with 7 bases fitting TRBD1. The CDR3 length is 16 residues. The germline V gene has CDR1 SGDLS and CDR2 YYNGEE. With 0 bases clipped from V and 8 bases from J, the junction kept 11 bases outside the gene matches. Here the CDR3 reads CASSVAQGEYYDEQFF. CDR3 bases: TGTGCCAGCAGCGTAGCGCAGGGGGAATATTACGATGAGCAGTTCTTC.

The CDR3 sequence is CASSLGQGILSGNTIYF. CDR3 sequence (DNA): TGTGCCAGCTCACTGGGACAGGGGATCCTATCTGGAAACACCATATATTTT. The J gene is TRBJ1-3, the V gene TRBV18; 10 bases match TRBD1. Trimming took 4 bases from V and 1 from J; bases not matched to a gene: 7. The CDR3 loop spans 17 amino acids. Germline lookup yields CDR1 KGHSH and CDR2 LQKENI. Looking up the rest from reference TRBV18 and TRBJ1-3 gives the full variable domain: NAGVMQNPRHLVRRRGQEARLRCSPMKGHSHVYWYRQLPEEGLKFMVYLQKENIIDESGMPKERFSAEFPKEGPSILRIQQVVRGDSAAYFCASSLGQGILSGNTIYFGEGSWLTVV.

The genes are TRBV7-2 and TRBJ1-5; D ambiguous. Trimming took 5 bases from V and 2 from J, leaving 10 bases between them. The CDR3 covers 14 residues. Looked up from germline, CDR1 is SGHTA and CDR2 is FQGNSA. The CDR3 reads CASSHPGGNQPQHF. The CDR3 bases are TGTGCCAGCAGCCATCCGGGTGGCAATCAGCCCCAGCATTTT.

CDR3 in amino acids: CASSDLGRSHEKLFF. DNA for the CDR3: TGTGCCAGCAGTGACCTCGGGAGGAGCCATGAAAAACTGTTTTTT. The chain combines TRBV2 with TRBJ1-4, with D unresolved. The CDR3 is 15 residues long. Germline assignment: CDR1 SNHLY and CDR2 FYNNEI. Trimming stripped 3 bases from V and 6 bases from J, with 14 bases between.

V and J are TRBV11-2 and TRBJ2-3; 8 bases fit TRBD1. The length of the CDR3 is 17 residues. The V and J ends lost 0 bases and 2 bases, in that order; junction bases with no gene match: 7. Per the germline V gene, CDR1 is SGHAT and CDR2 is FQNNGV. In DNA, the CDR3 is TGTGCCAGCAGCTTAGATGGCGACAGGGGCTACACAGATACGCAGTATTTT. Translating it yields CASSLDGDRGYTDTQYF.

In its sample, this clone was seen a few times. This rearrangement joins TRBV30 to TRBJ1-3, with D tentatively TRBD1 (5 bases). This CDR3 has 12 residues. The V gene lost 4 bases and the J gene lost 4 bases, with 8 bases spanning the gap. The germline CDR1 and CDR2 sequences are GTSNPN and SVGIG (reference sequence). CDR3: CAWTRGGNTIYF. CDR3 sequence (DNA): TGTGCCTGGACCCGGGGGGGAAACACCATATATTTT.

The gene calls are TRBV7-2 and TRBJ2-1, with D unresolved. V was pared by 1 base and J by 1 base, with 11 bases between. The CDR3 is made up of 16 amino acids. Germline V CDR1 and CDR2: SGHTA, FQGNSA. CDR3 in amino acids: CASSLDAPGSYNEQFF. CDR3 sequence (DNA): TGTGCCAGCAGCTTAGACGCCCCGGGTTCCTACAATGAGCAGTTCTTC.

The chain links TRBV30 to TRBJ2-1, with TRBD2 matching over 9 bases. The CDR3 totals 13 residues. Germline V gene sequence: CDR1 GTSNPN, CDR2 SVGIG (reference sequence). Unmatched junction bases numbered 17, after V lost 8 bases and J lost 15 bases. CDR3 nucleotides: TGTGCCGGGCTCCAATCGACCGGGACTAGCCGGTTCTTC. Translation: CAGLQSTGTSRFF.

For the CDR3, the DNA is TGTGCCAGCAGTGAACTAGCGGGAGGTACAGATACGCAGTATTTT. Translating it yields CASSELAGGTDTQYF. This chain connects TRBV2 to TRBJ2-3, with 11 bases aligning to TRBD2. This CDR3 has 15 amino acids. Germline V CDR1 and CDR2: SNHLY, FYNNEI. V lost 2 bases and J lost 3; bases outside the gene matches: 1. Full variable domain (outside the CDR3, taken from reference TRBV2 and TRBJ2-3): EPEVTQTPSHQVTQMGQEVILRCVPISNHLYFYWYRQILGQKVEFLVSFYNNEISEKSEIFDDQFSVERPDGSNFTLKIRSTKLEDSAMYFCASSELAGGTDTQYFGPGTRLTVL.

V gene TRBV11-2 combines with J gene TRBJ1-5, with TRBD1 matching 7 bases. V lost 5 bases, J lost 6 bases, and 4 bases stayed unmatched. Germline V gives CDR1 SGHAT, CDR2 FQNNGV. The CDR3 sequence is 13 residues long. CDR3 coding DNA: TGTGCCAGCAGCATTACAGGGGCTCAGCCCCAGCATTTT. Translation gives CASSITGAQPQHF. The entire variable domain, with the rest obtained from reference TRBV11-2 and TRBJ1-5, is as follows: EAGVAQSPRYKIIEKRQSVAFWCNPISGHATLYWYQQILGQGPKLLIQFQNNGVVDDSQLPKDRFSAERLKGVDSTLKIQPAKLEDSAVYLCASSITGAQPQHFGDGTRLSIL.

This sequence joins TRBV19 and TRBJ1-1; 7 bases are shared with TRBD1. The CDR3 extends over 13 amino acids. Losses at the gene ends were 5 bases for V and 2 bases for J; bases not matched to a gene: 2. Germline V gives CDR1 LNHDA, CDR2 SQIVND (reference sequence). The CDR3 bases are TGTGCCAGTAGTCGGGACAGAAACACTGAAGCTTTCTTT. This codes for CASSRDRNTEAFF. Variable domain in full (rest from reference TRBV19 and TRBJ1-1): DGGITQSPKYLFRKEGQNVTLSCEQNLNHDAMYWYRQDPGQGLRLIYYSQIVNDFQKGDIAEGYSVSREKKESFPLTVTSAQKNPTAFYLCASSRDRNTEAFFGQGTRLTVV.

This rearrangement joins TRBV2 to TRBJ2-7, with 8 positions matching TRBD1. The CDR3 runs 15 residues. V shed 6 bases, J shed 0 bases, and the junction held 7 bases outside the gene matches. CDR1 and CDR2 (germline): SNHLY, FYNNEI. The CDR3 region is CASRTGALRSYEQYF. In nucleotides, the CDR3 is TGTGCCAGCAGGACAGGGGCCCTACGCTCCTACGAGCAGTACTTC.

The sample holds a few counts of this clone. J is TRBJ2-7 and V is TRBV29-1; 10 bases align to TRBD2. The CDR3 consists of 18 residues. CDR1 is SQVTM, CDR2 ANQGSEA, per germline. Trimming at V came to 0 bases and at J to 3 bases, leaving 14 bases not matched to a gene. The CDR3, as DNA: TGCAGCGTTGAAGATCTCTGGCCTAGCGGGAGTTTCAGCTACGAGCAGTACTTC. This gives the protein CSVEDLWPSGSFSYEQYF.

This clone came up a few times. The V and J genes are TRBV7-9 and TRBJ1-2; 7 bases line up with TRBD1. This CDR3 has 16 residues. Germline loops: CDR1 SEHNR, CDR2 FQNEAQ (reference sequence). The V gene end was trimmed by 3 bases and the J gene end by 0 bases; junction bases not matched to a gene: 7. CDR3: CASSFDGDRANYGYTF. The CDR3 DNA reads as TGTGCCAGCAGCTTCGACGGAGACAGGGCTAACTATGGCTACACCTTC. Full variable domain (outside the CDR3, taken from reference TRBV7-9 and TRBJ1-2): DTGVSQNPRHKITKRGQNVTFRCDPISEHNRLYWYRQTLGQGPEFLTYFQNEAQLEKSRLLSDRFSAERPKGSFSTLEIQRTEQGDSAMYLCASSFDGDRANYGYTFGSGTRLTVV.

Here the CDR3 reads CASSVVGGNTEAFF. Written as DNA, the CDR3 is TGCGCCAGCAGCGTCGTGGGGGGTAACACTGAAGCTTTCTTT. This chain uses TRBV5-1 with TRBJ1-1; a weak D match, TRBD1 (5 bases). Germline V gene data show CDR1 as SGHRS and CDR2 as YFSETQ. This CDR3 has 14 residues. Between the trimmed V and J ends, which lost 4 bases and 2 bases, there was a span of 12 bases.

The V and J genes are TRBV14 and TRBJ1-6; weak D call: TRBD1 (5 bases). Germline V lookup: CDR1 SGHDN, CDR2 FVKESK. Trimming stripped 0 bases from V and 6 bases from J, with 12 bases between. This CDR3 is built from 16 residues. The CDR3 coding sequence is TGTGCCAGCAGCCAAGATTGGGGCCGGACTAATTCACCCCTCCACTTT. Encoded protein: CASSQDWGRTNSPLHF.

The chain links TRBV30 to TRBJ1-1, with 9 bases aligning to TRBD1. The V and J ends lost 2 bases and 9 bases, in that order; junction bases with no gene match: 7. Germline values: CDR1 GTSNPN, CDR2 SVGIG (reference sequence). The CDR3 totals 13 residues. The chain's CDR3 is CAWSPDRGSKAFF. DNA for the CDR3: TGTGCCTGGAGTCCTGACAGGGGGAGTAAAGCTTTCTTT.

The sample holds a few counts of this clone. This chain joins TRBV6-5 and TRBJ2-2; D possibly corresponds to TRBD1 (7 bases). V was shortened by 6 bases and J by 5 bases, with 13 bases between the two germline ends. CDR3 length: 14 amino acids. CDR1 MNHEY and CDR2 SVGAGI come from the germline V gene. The CDR3 DNA sequence: TGTGCCAGCAGACACTCAGGGGGGACCGGGGAGCTGTTTTTT. This gives the protein CASRHSGGTGELFF.

This clone has a single count. This rearrangement joins TRBV5-6 to TRBJ2-3; TRBD1 agrees at 10 bases. The V gene end was trimmed by 2 bases and the J gene end by 0 bases; junction bases not matched to a gene: 3. The CDR3 sequence is 16 residues long. Germline assignment: CDR1 SGHDT and CDR2 YYEEEE. CDR3 coding DNA: TGTGCCAGCAGCTTAGGGGGACAGGGGAGCACAGATACGCAGTATTTT. Its translation is CASSLGGQGSTDTQYF. The full variable domain, in which reference TRBV5-6 and TRBJ2-3 provide the parts outside the CDR3, is DAGVTQSPTHLIKTRGQQVTLRCSPKSGHDTVSWYQQALGQGPQFIFQYYEEEERQRGNFPDRFSGHQFPNYSSELNVNALLLGDSALYLCASSLGGQGSTDTQYFGPGTRLTVL.

This clone was observed a handful of times. The CDR3 nucleotides are TGTGCCAGCACCTGGGGGCGGAACACCGGGGAGCTGTTTTTT. Protein: CASTWGRNTGELFF. The chain is built from TRBV5-4 and TRBJ2-2; perhaps TRBD1 as D (6 bases). CDR3 size: 14 residues. Germline lookup yields CDR1 SGHNT and CDR2 YYREEE (reference sequence). V was cut by 6 bases and J by 1 base, with 10 bases left in between.

The V and J genes are TRBV19 and TRBJ2-1; 8 nucleotides line up with TRBD2. Germline CDR1 reads LNHDA; CDR2 reads SQIVND (reference sequence). The CDR3 spans 15 residues. V was clipped by 9 bases and J by 2 bases; unmatched bases: 9. The CDR3 DNA sequence: TGTGCCAGCCAGACTAGCGATTTCCCCTACAATGAGCAGTTCTTC. Translated: CASQTSDFPYNEQFF.

This sequence joins TRBV6-1 and TRBJ1-1, with D perhaps matching TRBD1 (6 bases). The CDR3 is made up of 15 amino acids. Germline loops: CDR1 MNHNS, CDR2 SASEGT. Trimming left V 5 bases short and J 8 bases short, with 21 bases between. DNA of the CDR3: TGTGCCAGCAGTTCCGGGGACACCCAGGCGGTAGAAGCTTTCTTT. Translating it yields CASSSGDTQAVEAFF.